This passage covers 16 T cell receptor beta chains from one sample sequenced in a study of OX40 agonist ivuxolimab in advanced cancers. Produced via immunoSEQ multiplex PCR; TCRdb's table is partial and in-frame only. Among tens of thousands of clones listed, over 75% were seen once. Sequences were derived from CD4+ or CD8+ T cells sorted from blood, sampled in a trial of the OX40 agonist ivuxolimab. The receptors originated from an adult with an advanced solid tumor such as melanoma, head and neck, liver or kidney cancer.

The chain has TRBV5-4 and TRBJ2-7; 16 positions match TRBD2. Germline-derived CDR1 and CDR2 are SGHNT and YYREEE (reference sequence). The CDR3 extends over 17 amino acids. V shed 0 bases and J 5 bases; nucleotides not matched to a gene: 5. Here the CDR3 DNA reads TGTGCCAGCAGCTTGGGCGGGACTAGCGGGGGGGCCCACGAGCAGTACTTC. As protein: CASSLGGTSGGAHEQYF.

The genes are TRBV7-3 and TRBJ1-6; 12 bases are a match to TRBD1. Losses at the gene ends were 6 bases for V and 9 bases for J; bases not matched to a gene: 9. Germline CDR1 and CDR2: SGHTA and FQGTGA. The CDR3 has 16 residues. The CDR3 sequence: CASRSPGQGAGSPLHF. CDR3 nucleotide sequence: TGTGCCAGCAGGTCACCGGGACAGGGGGCAGGTTCACCCCTCCACTTT.

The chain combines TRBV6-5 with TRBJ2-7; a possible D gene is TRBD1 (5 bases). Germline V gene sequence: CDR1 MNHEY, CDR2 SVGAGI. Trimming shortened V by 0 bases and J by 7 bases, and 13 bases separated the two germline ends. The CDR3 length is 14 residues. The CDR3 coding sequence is TGTGCCAGCAGTTACTCGACTTACAGGAATGAGCAGTACTTC. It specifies CASSYSTYRNEQYF.

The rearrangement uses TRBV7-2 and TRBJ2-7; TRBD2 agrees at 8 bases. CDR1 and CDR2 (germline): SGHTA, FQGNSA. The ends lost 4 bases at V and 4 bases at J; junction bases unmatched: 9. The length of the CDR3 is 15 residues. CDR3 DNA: TGTGCCAGCAGCTCCCCGGGCGGGGGGCATTACGAGCAGTACTTC. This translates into CASSSPGGGHYEQYF.

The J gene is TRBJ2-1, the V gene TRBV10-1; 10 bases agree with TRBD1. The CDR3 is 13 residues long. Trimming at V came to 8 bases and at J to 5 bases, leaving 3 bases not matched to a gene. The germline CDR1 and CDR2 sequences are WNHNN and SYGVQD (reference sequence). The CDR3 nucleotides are TGCGCCAGCTCTGGGACAGGGGACAATGAGCAGTTCTTC. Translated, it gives CASSGTGDNEQFF.

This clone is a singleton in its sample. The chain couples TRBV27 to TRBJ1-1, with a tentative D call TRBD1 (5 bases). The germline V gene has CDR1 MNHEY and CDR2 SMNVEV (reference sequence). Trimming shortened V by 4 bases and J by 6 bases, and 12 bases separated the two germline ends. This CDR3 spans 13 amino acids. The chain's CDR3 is CASSSYRFPEAFF. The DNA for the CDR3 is TGTGCCAGCAGTTCGTACAGGTTCCCTGAAGCTTTCTTT.

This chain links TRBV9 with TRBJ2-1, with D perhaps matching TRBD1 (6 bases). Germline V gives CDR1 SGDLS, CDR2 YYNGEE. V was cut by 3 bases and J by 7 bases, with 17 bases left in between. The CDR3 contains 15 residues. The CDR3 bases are TGTGCCAGCAGCGCCTACGGTGGGGGCCGAAATGAGCAGTTCTTC. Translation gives CASSAYGGGRNEQFF.

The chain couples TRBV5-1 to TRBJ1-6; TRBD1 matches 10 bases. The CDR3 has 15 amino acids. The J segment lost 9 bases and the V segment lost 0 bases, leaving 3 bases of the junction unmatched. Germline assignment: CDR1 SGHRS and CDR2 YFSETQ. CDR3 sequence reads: CASSLGDRGFSPLHF. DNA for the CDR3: TGCGCCAGCAGCTTGGGGGACAGGGGATTTTCACCCCTCCACTTT.

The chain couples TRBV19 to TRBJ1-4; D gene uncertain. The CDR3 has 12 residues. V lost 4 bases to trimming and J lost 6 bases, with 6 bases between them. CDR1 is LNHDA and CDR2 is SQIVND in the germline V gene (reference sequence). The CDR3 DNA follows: TGTGCCAGTAGTAGATCCGATGAAAAACTGTTTTTT. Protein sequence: CASSRSDEKLFF. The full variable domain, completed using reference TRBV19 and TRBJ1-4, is DGGITQSPKYLFRKEGQNVTLSCEQNLNHDAMYWYRQDPGQGLRLIYYSQIVNDFQKGDIAEGYSVSREKKESFPLTVTSAQKNPTAFYLCASSRSDEKLFFGSGTQLSVL.

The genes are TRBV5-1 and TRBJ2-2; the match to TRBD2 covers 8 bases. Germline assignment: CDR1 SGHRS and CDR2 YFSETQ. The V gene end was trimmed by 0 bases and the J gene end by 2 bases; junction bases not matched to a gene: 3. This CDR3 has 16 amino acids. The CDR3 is CASSLVAGTNTGELFF. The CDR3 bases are TGCGCCAGCAGCTTGGTAGCGGGGACCAACACCGGGGAGCTGTTTTTT.

As DNA, the CDR3 is TGTGCCAGCAGCTTAATCGGGGAGGAAAAACTGTTTTTT. Amino acids: CASSLIGEEKLFF. The genes are TRBV5-4 and TRBJ1-4, with D unresolved. V was trimmed by 2 bases and J by 8 bases, leaving 10 bases between them. The V gene's germline CDR1 is SGHNT and CDR2 YYREEE (reference sequence). The CDR3 is 13 residues long.

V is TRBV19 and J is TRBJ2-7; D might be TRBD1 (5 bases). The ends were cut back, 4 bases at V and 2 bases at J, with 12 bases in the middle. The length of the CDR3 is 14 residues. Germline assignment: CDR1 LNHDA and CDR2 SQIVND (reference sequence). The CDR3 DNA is TGTGCCAGTAGTACGCGACAGTTTACCTACGAGCAGTACTTC. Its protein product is CASSTRQFTYEQYF. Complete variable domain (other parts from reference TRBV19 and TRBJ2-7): DGGITQSPKYLFRKEGQNVTLSCEQNLNHDAMYWYRQDPGQGLRLIYYSQIVNDFQKGDIAEGYSVSREKKESFPLTVTSAQKNPTAFYLCASSTRQFTYEQYFGPGTRLTVT.

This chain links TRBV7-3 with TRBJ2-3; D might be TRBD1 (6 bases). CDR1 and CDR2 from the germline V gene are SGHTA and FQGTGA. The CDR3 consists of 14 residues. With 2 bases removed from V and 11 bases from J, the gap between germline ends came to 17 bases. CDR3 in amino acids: CASSLQLIQGVQYF. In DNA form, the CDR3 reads TGTGCCAGCAGCTTACAACTGATACAGGGCGTGCAGTATTTT.

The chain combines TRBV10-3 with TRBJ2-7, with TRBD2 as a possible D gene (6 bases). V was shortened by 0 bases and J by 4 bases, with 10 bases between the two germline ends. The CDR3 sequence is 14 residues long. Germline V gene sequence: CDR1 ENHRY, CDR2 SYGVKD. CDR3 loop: CAISESKEGYEQYF. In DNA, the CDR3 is TGTGCCATCAGTGAGTCGAAGGAGGGGTACGAGCAGTACTTC.

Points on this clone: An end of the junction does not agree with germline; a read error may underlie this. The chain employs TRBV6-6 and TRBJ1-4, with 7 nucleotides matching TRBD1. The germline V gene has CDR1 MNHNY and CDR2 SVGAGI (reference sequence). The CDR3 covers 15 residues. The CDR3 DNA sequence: TGTGCCAGCAGTTACCGTTGGGACAGCAATGAAAAACTGTTTTTC. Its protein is CASSYRWDSNEKLFF.

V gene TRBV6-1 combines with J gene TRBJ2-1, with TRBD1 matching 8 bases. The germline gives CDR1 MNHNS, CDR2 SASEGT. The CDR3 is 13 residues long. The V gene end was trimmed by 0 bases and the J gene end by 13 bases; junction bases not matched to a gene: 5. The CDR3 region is CASSEAQDRGQFF. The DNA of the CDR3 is TGTGCCAGCAGTGAAGCACAAGACAGGGGTCAGTTCTTC.